This TCR beta chain was sequenced in a study of T cells in Graves' hyperthyroidism and ophthalmopathy. TCR beta CDR3 regions were amplified from RNA transcripts. When the TCR CDR3 underwent first-round RT-PCR, the HTBI primer set was used. MiXCR was run by TCRdb on the multiplex PCR reads, yielding one entry per CDR3 protein. Among about 660,000 distinct CDR3 sequences listed, 45% were seen once. The CDR3 loop spans 16 amino acids. The junction had 10 bases not matched to a gene; V was cut back by 7 bases and J by 2 bases. Germline loops: CDR1 SNHLY, CDR2 FYNNEI. This receptor was obtained from an adult man with Graves' disease, either hyperthyroidism or ophthalmopathy (not recorded which). The sequenced sample consisted of peripheral blood or thyroid tissue (not recorded which). The chain combines TRBV2 with TRBJ1-5, with 8 bases identical to TRBD1. The CDR3 sequence is CASNRQGPRGNQPQHF. CDR3 bases: TGTGCCAGCAATCGACAGGGGCCCAGGGGCAATCAGCCCCAGCATTTT.